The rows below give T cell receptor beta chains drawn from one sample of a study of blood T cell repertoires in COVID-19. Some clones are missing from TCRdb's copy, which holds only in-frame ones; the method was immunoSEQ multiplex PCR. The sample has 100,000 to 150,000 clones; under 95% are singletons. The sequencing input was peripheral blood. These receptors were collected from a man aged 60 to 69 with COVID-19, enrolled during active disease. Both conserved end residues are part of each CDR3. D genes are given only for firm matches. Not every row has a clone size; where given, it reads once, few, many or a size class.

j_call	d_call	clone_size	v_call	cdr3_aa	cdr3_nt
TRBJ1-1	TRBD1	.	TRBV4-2	CASSQADRGAEAFF	TGTGCCAGCAGCCAAGCGGACAGGGGAGCTGAAGCTTTCTTT
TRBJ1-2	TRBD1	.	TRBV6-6	CASSFRQGSLGGYTF	TGTGCCAGCAGTTTCAGACAGGGCTCCTTAGGAGGCTACACCTTC
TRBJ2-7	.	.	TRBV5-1	CASSLTGAQDEQYF	TGCGCCAGCAGCTTAACTGGAGCTCAAGACGAGCAGTACTTC
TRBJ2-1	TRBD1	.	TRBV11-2	CASSPLQGVAYNEQFF	TGTGCCAGCAGCCCCCTCCAGGGGGTGGCCTACAATGAGCAGTTCTTC
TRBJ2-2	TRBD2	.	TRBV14	CASSPRALAGLTGELFF	TGTGCCAGCAGCCCCCGTGCACTAGCGGGACTCACCGGGGAGCTGTTTTTT
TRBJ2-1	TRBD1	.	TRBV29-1	CSVQGTGSLSYNEQFF	TGCAGCGTTCAGGGGACAGGGTCCCTCTCCTACAATGAGCAGTTCTTC
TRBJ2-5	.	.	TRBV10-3	CAIRPGDRQETQYF	TGTGCCATCAGACCGGGAGATAGACAAGAGACCCAGTACTTC
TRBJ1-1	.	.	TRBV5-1	CASSADIAPLRTEAFF	TGCGCCAGCAGCGCGGACATAGCACCACTGAGGACTGAAGCTTTCTTT
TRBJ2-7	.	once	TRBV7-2	CASSLAGGEQYF	TGTGCCAGCAGCTTAGCTGGCGGCGAGCAGTACTTC
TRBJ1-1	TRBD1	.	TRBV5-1	CASSLGDSYNTEAFF	TGCGCCAGCAGCTTGGGGGACAGCTATAACACTGAAGCTTTCTTT
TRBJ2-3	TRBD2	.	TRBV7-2	CASSLGGESTDTQYF	TGTGCCAGCAGCTTGGGGGGGGAGAGCACAGATACGCAGTATTTT
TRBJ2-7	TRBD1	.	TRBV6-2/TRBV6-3	CASSVDRASFYEQYF	TGTGCCAGCAGTGTGGACAGGGCCTCTTTCTACGAGCAGTACTTC
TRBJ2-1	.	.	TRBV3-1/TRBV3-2	CASSQDRVASEQFF	TGTGCCAGCAGCCAAGATCGGGTTGCAAGTGAGCAGTTCTTC
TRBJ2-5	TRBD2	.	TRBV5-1	CASIRGSSGNQETQYF	TGCGCCAGCATCCGAGGGTCTAGCGGTAACCAAGAGACCCAGTACTTC
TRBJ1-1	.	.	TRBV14	CASSQDLGGEAFF	TGTGCCAGCAGCCAAGATTTGGGGGGTGAAGCTTTCTTT
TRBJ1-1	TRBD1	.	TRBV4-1	CASSQDRTGDEAFF	TGCGCCAGCAGCCAAGATCGGACAGGGGATGAAGCTTTCTTT
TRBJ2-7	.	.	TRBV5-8	CASSFPGSTYEQYF	TGTGCCAGCAGCTTTCCAGGGTCGACCTACGAGCAGTACTTC
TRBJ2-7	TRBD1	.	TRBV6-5	CASNGRGRVEQYF	TGTGCCAGCAATGGCAGGGGGCGAGTGGAGCAGTACTTC
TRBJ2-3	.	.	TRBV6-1	CASSEYLTDTQYF	TGTGCCAGCAGTGAATATCTCACAGATACGCAGTATTTT
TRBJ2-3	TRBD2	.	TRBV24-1	CATSVPSGVGGDTQYF	TGTGCCACCAGTGTCCCTAGCGGGGTCGGGGGAGATACGCAGTATTTT
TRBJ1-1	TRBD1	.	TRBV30	CAWSDPGQGGSEAFF	TGTGCCTGGAGTGATCCGGGACAAGGGGGCTCTGAAGCTTTCTTT
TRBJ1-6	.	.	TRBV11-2	CASSLGPGDSPLHF	TGTGCCAGCAGCTTGGGCCCAGGGGATTCACCCCTCCACTTT
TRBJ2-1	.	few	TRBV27	CASSSVSPINNEQFF	TGTGCCAGCAGTTCGGTTAGCCCCATCAACAATGAGCAGTTCTTC
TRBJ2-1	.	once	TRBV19	CASSNSGETLNEQFF	TGTGCCAGTAGTAATTCAGGGGAAACCTTGAATGAGCAGTTCTTC
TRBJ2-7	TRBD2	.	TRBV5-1	CASAMMGGPYEQYF	TGCGCCAGCGCCATGATGGGAGGGCCCTACGAGCAGTACTTC
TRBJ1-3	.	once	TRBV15	CATSRDLNHRARSGNTIYF	TGTGCCACCAGCAGAGACCTGAATCACAGGGCACGCTCTGGAAACACCATATATTTT
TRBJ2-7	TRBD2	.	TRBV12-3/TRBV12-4	CASTRGGTFGQYF	TGTGCCAGCACCCGGGGGGGTACATTCGGGCAGTACTTC
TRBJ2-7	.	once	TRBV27	CASSPEGQRFGQYF	TGTGCCAGCAGTCCGGAGGGACAGAGATTTGGGCAGTACTTC
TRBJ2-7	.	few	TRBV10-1	CASSTGSQGEQYF	TGCGCCAGCTCCACCGGGTCCCAGGGCGAGCAGTACTTC
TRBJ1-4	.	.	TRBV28	CASSLEANEKLFF	TGTGCCAGCAGTTTAGAGGCTAATGAAAAACTGTTTTTT
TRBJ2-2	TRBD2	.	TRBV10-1	CASSDPASGDTGELFF	TGCGCCAGCAGTGATCCGGCTAGCGGAGACACCGGGGAGCTGTTTTTT
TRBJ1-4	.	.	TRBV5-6	CASSLRGSATNEKLFF	TGTGCCAGCAGCTTGAGGGGATCAGCAACTAATGAAAAACTGTTTTTT
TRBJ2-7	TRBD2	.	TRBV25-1	CATVEAGAYYEQYF	TGTGCCACCGTCGAAGCGGGAGCTTACTACGAGCAGTACTTC
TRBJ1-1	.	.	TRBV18	CASSAYNTEAFF	TGTGCCAGCTCTGCCTATAACACTGAAGCTTTCTTT
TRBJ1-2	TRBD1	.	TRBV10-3	CAIREGTGDYGYTF	TGTGCCATCAGGGAGGGGACAGGGGACTATGGCTACACCTTC
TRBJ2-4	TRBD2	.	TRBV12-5	CASGWGSGRADENIQYF	TGTGCTAGTGGTTGGGGTAGCGGGAGGGCCGATGAAAACATTCAGTACTTC
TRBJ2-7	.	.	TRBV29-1	CSVDGGPSGEQYF	TGCAGCGTTGATGGAGGACCGTCGGGAGAGCAGTACTTC
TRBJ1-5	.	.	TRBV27	CASSPGSWQPQHF	TGTGCCAGCAGTCCAGGTTCTTGGCAGCCCCAGCATTTT
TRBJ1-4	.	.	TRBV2	CASTSDRETNEKLFF	TGTGCCAGCACCTCGGACAGAGAAACTAATGAAAAACTGTTTTTT
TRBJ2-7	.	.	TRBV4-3	CASSLVVGEASYEQYF	TGCGCCAGCAGCCTAGTGGTGGGGGAGGCTTCCTACGAGCAGTACTTC
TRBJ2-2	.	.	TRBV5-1	CASSPSQNTGELFF	TGCGCCAGCAGCCCTTCACAGAACACCGGGGAGCTGTTTTTT
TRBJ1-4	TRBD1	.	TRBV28	CASSDRGTATNEKLFF	TGTGCCAGCAGTGACAGGGGGACGGCAACTAATGAAAAACTGTTTTTT
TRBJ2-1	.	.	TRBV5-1	CASSPDFHNEQFF	TGCGCCAGCAGCCCCGACTTTCACAATGAGCAGTTCTTC
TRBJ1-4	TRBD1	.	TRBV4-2	CASSPSGTATNEKLFF	TGTGCCAGCAGCCCCTCAGGGACAGCAACTAATGAAAAACTGTTTTTT
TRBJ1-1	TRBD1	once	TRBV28	CASSLWGTGGNTEAFF	TGTGCCAGCAGTTTGTGGGGGACAGGGGGTAACACTGAAGCTTTCTTT
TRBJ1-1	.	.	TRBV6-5	CASCSEPSMNTEAFF	TGTGCCAGCTGCTCGGAGCCATCCATGAACACTGAAGCTTTCTTT
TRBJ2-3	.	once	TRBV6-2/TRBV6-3	CASSYGGSGPDTQYF	TGTGCCAGCAGTTACGGGGGGAGTGGGCCAGATACGCAGTATTTT
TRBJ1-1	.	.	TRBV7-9	CASTLAGVAFF	TGTGCCAGCACCTTAGCAGGGGTAGCTTTCTTT
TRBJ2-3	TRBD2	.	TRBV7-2	CASSLRASGSTSTDTQYF	TGTGCCAGCAGCTTAAGAGCTAGCGGGAGCACTAGCACAGATACGCAGTATTTT
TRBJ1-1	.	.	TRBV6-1	CASSEAPGAEAFF	TGTGCCAGCAGTGAAGCACCCGGGGCTGAAGCTTTCTTT
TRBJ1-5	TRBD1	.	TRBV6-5	CASSLDRANQPQHF	TGTGCCAGCAGTTTGGACAGGGCAAATCAGCCCCAGCATTTT
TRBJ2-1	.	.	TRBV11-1	CASSPVATHPGNEQFF	TGTGCCAGCAGCCCAGTAGCTACCCATCCGGGCAATGAGCAGTTCTTC
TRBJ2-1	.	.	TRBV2	CASIRGSDEQFF	TGTGCCAGCATCAGGGGATCGGATGAGCAGTTCTTC
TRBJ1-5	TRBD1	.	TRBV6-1	CASSDAGTGNQPQHF	TGTGCCAGCAGTGACGCCGGGACAGGGAATCAGCCCCAGCATTTT
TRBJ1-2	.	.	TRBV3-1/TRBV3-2	CASSQDTLEDYGYTF	TGTGCCAGCAGCCAAGATACTCTAGAAGACTATGGCTACACCTTC
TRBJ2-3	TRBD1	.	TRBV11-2	CASSRQGVSTDTQYF	TGTGCCAGCAGCCGACAGGGCGTGAGCACAGATACGCAGTATTTT
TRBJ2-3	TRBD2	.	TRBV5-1	CASSLAGVTDTQYF	TGCGCCAGCAGCTTAGCGGGAGTTACAGATACGCAGTATTTT